This is a list of T cell receptor beta chains from one sample in a study of blood T cell dynamics during melanoma immunotherapy. TCRdb keeps only in-frame clones here, not all; method: immunoSEQ multiplex PCR. The sample consists of 25,000 to 30,000 clones, around 80% of them appearing once. This sample comprised blood, obtained from a patient treated with checkpoint blockade. The receptors stem from a human donor with melanoma. The CDR3 runs from the conserved cysteine through the conserved F or W. Not all rows give a size; the values are once, few, many and, for expanded clones, a class.

J: TRBJ2-7
V: TRBV4-3
size: .
CDR3: CASSQRQGAPYEQYF

J: TRBJ1-1
V: TRBV6-1
size: .
CDR3: CASSVSAFPPNTEAFF

J: TRBJ2-1
V: TRBV11-2
size: .
CDR3: CASSLGGWTTNEQFF

J: TRBJ2-2
V: TRBV6-5
size: .
CDR3: CASSLIAGTGELFF

J: TRBJ2-1
V: TRBV6-5
size: .
CDR3: CASSILAGGPNEQFF

J: TRBJ1-2
V: TRBV4-1
size: .
CDR3: CASSQDLGERGYTF

J: TRBJ2-1
V: TRBV7-2
size: .
CDR3: CASSQGSFSWRNEQFF

J: TRBJ2-3
V: TRBV2
size: .
CDR3: CASSVKQGDRTDTQYF

J: TRBJ2-5
V: TRBV5-6
size: .
CDR3: CASSLDRDWSQETQYF

J: TRBJ1-2
V: TRBV5-6
size: .
CDR3: CASSPGVDGYTF

J: TRBJ2-1
V: TRBV7-8
size: .
CDR3: CASSAQTTGTRRYNEQFF

J: TRBJ1-1
V: TRBV18
size: medium-sized
CDR3: CASSPLPQGGNTEAFF

J: TRBJ2-1
V: TRBV6-1
size: .
CDR3: CASSELAEYNEQFF

J: TRBJ2-3
V: TRBV7-8
size: .
CDR3: CASSSTSGRSTDTQYF

J: TRBJ1-3
V: TRBV19
size: .
CDR3: CASSRGQGPIASGNTIYF

J: TRBJ1-4
V: TRBV19
size: .
CDR3: CASSIGPTGNEKLFF

J: TRBJ2-7
V: TRBV28
size: .
CDR3: CASSSPLFSYEQYF

J: TRBJ2-1
V: TRBV7-3
size: .
CDR3: CASSPASGGKSSYNEQFF

J: TRBJ2-3
V: TRBV5-6
size: .
CDR3: CASSLRRVAALTDTQYF

J: TRBJ2-5
V: TRBV11-2
size: .
CDR3: CASSSQVQPPQTQYF